Listed below are T cell receptor beta chains from one sample, sequenced in a study of circulating CD8 cells and anti-PD-1 response in melanoma. TCRdb ran MiXCR on the reads and lists one entry per CDR3 protein. The table has roughly 290 distinct CDR3 sequences, roughly 4.7% seen once. Sequenced here: CD8+ T cells from PBMCs, sampled at baseline or after one month of anti-PD-1 therapy (not recorded which). These receptors originate from a human donor with melanoma. Both conserved end residues are part of each CDR3. Each record gives: clone size, J gene, V gene, D gene, CDR3 length, CDR3 DNA, CDR3 protein. A D gene is named only where the DNA matches it firmly. The size field is filled for only some rows; it gives once, few, many or a size class.

large | TRBJ2-1 | TRBV29-1 | TRBD2 | 14 | TGCAGCGTTGAAGATGGGACTAGCGTGAATGAGCAGTTCTTC | CSVEDGTSVNEQFF
large | TRBJ2-3 | TRBV19 | TRBD2 | 19 | TGTGCCAGTAGTACGGGACTAGCGGGGGGAGCTCTTAGCACAGATACGCAGTATTTT | CASSTGLAGGALSTDTQYF
large | TRBJ2-1 | TRBV6-5 | NA | 16 | TGTGCCAGCAGTTACTCTCCCCCTAGTCGCTACAATGAGCAGTTCTTC | CASSYSPPSRYNEQFF
large | TRBJ2-5 | TRBV29-1 | NA | 15 | TGCAGCGTTGAAGAGACCGGGGCCGACCAAGAGACCCAGTACTTC | CSVEETGADQETQYF
large | TRBJ1-2 | TRBV25-1 | TRBD1 | 12 | TGTGCCAGCAGGACAGGGGGGTATGGCTACACCTTC | CASRTGGYGYTF
large | TRBJ2-1 | TRBV2 | TRBD2 | 14 | TGTGCCAGCTCGGGACTAGCGGTATACAATGAGCAGTTCTTC | CASSGLAVYNEQFF
large | TRBJ2-7 | TRBV29-1 | NA | 11 | TGCAGCGTTGAAACAAACTACGAGCAGTACTTC | CSVETNYEQYF
large | TRBJ2-6 | TRBV29-1 | NA | 16 | TGCAGCGTTGAAGGGTGGCAGCCCTCTGGGGCCAACGTCCTGACTTTC | CSVEGWQPSGANVLTF
NA | TRBJ2-7 | TRBV7-2 | TRBD2 | 17 | TGTGCCAGCAGCCTACTAGCGGGAGGGCCCTACTCCTACGAGCAGTACTTC | CASSLLAGGPYSYEQYF
large | TRBJ2-5 | TRBV29-1 | NA | 12 | TGCAGCGCCCCTGATGCGGGGGCGGCCCAGTACTTC | CSAPDAGAAQYF
large | TRBJ2-3 | TRBV29-1 | TRBD2 | 14 | TGCAGCGTTTGGCGGCGGGGGGCGCTGGATACGCAGTATTTT | CSVWRRGALDTQYF
NA | TRBJ2-2 | TRBV29-1 | NA | 14 | TGCAGCGGGCGGGTACAGGCGAACACCGGGGAGCTGTTTTTT | CSGRVQANTGELFF
large | TRBJ2-3 | TRBV27 | NA | 15 | TGTGCCAGCAGTCCTCTTAGCGGAAGCACAGATACGCAGTATTTT | CASSPLSGSTDTQYF
large | TRBJ2-1 | TRBV7-2 | NA | 14 | TGTGCCAGCAGCTTACTGGAGGGGGACAATGAGCAGTTCTTC | CASSLLEGDNEQFF
large | TRBJ2-7 | TRBV27 | NA | 13 | TGTGCCAGCAGTTTGGGGGCAGGCTACGAGCAGTACTTC | CASSLGAGYEQYF
medium-sized | TRBJ2-2 | TRBV27 | TRBD2 | 18 | TGTGCCACCTCTGAAACACCCGGACTAGCTTGGAACACCGGGGAGCTGTTTTTT | CATSETPGLAWNTGELFF
large | TRBJ1-1 | TRBV12-3/TRBV12-4 | NA | 14 | TGTGCCAGCAGTCCCGGGGTCGAAAGGACTGAAGCTTTCTTT | CASSPGVERTEAFF
large | TRBJ1-1 | TRBV29-1 | TRBD1 | 12 | TGCAGCGTTACAGGGGGTCTCGCTGAAGCTTTCTTT | CSVTGGLAEAFF
large | TRBJ1-2 | TRBV12-3/TRBV12-4 | NA | 13 | TGTGCCAGCAGTCCCGGGACTGTCTATGGCTACACCTTC | CASSPGTVYGYTF
large | TRBJ2-3 | TRBV6-6 | NA | 13 | TGTGCCAGCAGCCTGGGGGCGCGGGATACGCAGTATTTT | CASSLGARDTQYF
medium-sized | TRBJ2-7 | TRBV2 | NA | 14 | TGTGCCAGCAGTGTAGGAGGACGGCTCTACGAGCAGTACTTC | CASSVGGRLYEQYF
large | TRBJ2-3 | TRBV21-1 | NA | 15 | TGTGCCAGCAGCAAAGTGTTCCTGGGGGCAGATACGCAGTATTTT | CASSKVFLGADTQYF
few | TRBJ2-1 | TRBV6-2/TRBV6-3 | NA | 15 | TGTGCCAGCAGTATTAGCGGAAACTCCTACAATGAGCAGTTCTTC | CASSISGNSYNEQFF
large | TRBJ2-7 | TRBV29-1 | NA | 13 | TGCAGCGTTGTCTGGACAGACTCCTACGAGCAGTACTTC | CSVVWTDSYEQYF
NA | TRBJ2-5 | TRBV11-3 | NA | 17 | TGTGCCAGCAGCTCAGCGCGATCGGGGGAGCCCCAAGAGACCCAGTACTTC | CASSSARSGEPQETQYF
large | TRBJ2-1 | TRBV29-1 | NA | 14 | TGCAGCGTCGGAGGCTGGGATTCCTACAATGAGCAGTTCTTC | CSVGGWDSYNEQFF
large | TRBJ2-7 | TRBV12-3/TRBV12-4 | NA | 13 | TGTGCCAGCAGTTTGAATCCAGACTACGAGCAGTACTTC | CASSLNPDYEQYF
large | TRBJ2-7 | TRBV19 | NA | 14 | TGTGCCAGTAGTCTGACCCAATTCGGGCACGAGCAGTACTTC | CASSLTQFGHEQYF
large | TRBJ2-1 | TRBV29-1 | TRBD2 | 17 | TGCAGCGTTGAATCCCCGACTAGCGGGAGGACGTTGAATGAGCAGTTCTTC | CSVESPTSGRTLNEQFF